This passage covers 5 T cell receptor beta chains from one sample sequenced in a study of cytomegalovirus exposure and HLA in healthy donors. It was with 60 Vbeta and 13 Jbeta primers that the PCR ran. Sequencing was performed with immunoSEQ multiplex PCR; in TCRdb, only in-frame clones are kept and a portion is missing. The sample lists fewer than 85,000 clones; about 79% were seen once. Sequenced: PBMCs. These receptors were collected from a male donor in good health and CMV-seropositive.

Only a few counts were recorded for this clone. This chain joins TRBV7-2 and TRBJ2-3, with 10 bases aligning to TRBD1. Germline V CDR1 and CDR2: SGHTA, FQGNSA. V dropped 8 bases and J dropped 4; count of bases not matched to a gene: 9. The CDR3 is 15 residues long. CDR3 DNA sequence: TGTGCCAGCGGTCAAGACAGGGGGCGGTCAGATACGCAGTATTTT. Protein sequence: CASGQDRGRSDTQYF.

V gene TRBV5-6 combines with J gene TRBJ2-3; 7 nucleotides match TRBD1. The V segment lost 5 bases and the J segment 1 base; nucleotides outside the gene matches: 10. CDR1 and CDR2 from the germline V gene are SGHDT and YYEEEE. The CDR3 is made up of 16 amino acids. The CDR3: CASRPGQRLGTDTQYF. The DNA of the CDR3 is TGTGCCAGCAGACCGGGACAGCGGCTCGGCACAGATACGCAGTATTTT.

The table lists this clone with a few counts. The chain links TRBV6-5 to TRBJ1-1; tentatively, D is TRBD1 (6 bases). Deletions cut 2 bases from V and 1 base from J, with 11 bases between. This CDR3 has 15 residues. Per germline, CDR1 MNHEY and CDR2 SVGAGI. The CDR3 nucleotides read TGTGCCAGCAGTTACCGGGGGGCCGGGAACACTGAAGCTTTCTTT. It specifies CASSYRGAGNTEAFF.

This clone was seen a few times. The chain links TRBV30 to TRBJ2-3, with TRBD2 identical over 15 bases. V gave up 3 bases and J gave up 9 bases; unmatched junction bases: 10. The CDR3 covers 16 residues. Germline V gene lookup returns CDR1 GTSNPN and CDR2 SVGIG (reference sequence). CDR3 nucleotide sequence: TGTGCCTGGAGCGGACTAGCGGGAGGGCCTGGATGGACGCAGTATTTT. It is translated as CAWSGLAGGPGWTQYF.

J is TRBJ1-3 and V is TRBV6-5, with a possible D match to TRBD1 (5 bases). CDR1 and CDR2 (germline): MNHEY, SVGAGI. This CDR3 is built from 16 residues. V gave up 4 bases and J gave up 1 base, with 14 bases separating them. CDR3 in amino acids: CASSSDPRGSGNTIYF. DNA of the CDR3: TGTGCCAGCAGTTCCGACCCTCGGGGGTCTGGAAACACCATATATTTT.